This T cell receptor (beta chain) was profiled in a study of molecular identifiers for immune sequencing clone quantification. Findings and limits, study-wide: Clones above 20 RNA copies contained over 99% of effector molecules and under 1% of naive molecules.

In the case of this clonotype: Its antigen remains unknown.

MiXCR, run by TCRdb on the PCR reads, gives a single entry per CDR3 protein. The sample lists roughly 630,000 distinct CDR3 sequences, around 25% occurring once. Per the germline V gene, CDR1 is MNHEY and CDR2 is SVGEGT. Unmatched junction bases numbered 4, after V lost 6 bases and J lost 7 bases. There are 13 residues in the CDR3. V is TRBV6-2 or TRBV6-3 and J is TRBJ1-1, with TRBD1 matching 11 bases. The clonotype comes from a human donor in good health. Some libraries in this study had Jurkat cell RNA spiked in. The sample consisted of naive CD8+ T cells from blood, with Jurkat cell RNA spiked in. The subset is: FACS-sorted CD8+CD4-CCR7+CD45RA+ naive T cells. CDR3 region: CASSEGTGGEAFF. Written as DNA, the CDR3 is TGTGCCAGCAGCGAAGGGACAGGGGGTGAAGCTTTCTTT.